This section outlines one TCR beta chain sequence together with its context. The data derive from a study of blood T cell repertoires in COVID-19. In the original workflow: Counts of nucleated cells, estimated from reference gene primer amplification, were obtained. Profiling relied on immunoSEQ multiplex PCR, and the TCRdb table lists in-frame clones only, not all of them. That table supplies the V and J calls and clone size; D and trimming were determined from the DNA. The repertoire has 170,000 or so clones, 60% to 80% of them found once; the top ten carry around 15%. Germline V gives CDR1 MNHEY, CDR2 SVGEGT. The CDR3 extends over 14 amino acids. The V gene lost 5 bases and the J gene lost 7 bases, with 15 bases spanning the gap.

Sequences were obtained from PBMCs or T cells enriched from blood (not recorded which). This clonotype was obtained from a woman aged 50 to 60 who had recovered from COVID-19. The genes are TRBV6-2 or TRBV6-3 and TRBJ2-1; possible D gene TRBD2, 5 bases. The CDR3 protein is CASSPPVRGNEQFF. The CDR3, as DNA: TGTGCCAGCAGTCCGCCGGTGAGAGGGAATGAGCAGTTCTTC.